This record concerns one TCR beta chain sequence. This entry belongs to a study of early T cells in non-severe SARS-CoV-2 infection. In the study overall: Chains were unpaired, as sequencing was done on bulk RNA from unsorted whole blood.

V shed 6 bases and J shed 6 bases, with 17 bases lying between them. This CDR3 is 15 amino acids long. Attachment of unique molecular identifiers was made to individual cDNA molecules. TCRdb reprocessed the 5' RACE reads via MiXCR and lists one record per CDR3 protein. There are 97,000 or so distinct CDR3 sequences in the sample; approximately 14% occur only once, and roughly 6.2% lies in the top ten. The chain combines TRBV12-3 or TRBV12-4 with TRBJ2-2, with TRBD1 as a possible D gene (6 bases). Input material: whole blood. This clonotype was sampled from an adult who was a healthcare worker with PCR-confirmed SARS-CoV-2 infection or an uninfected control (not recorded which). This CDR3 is CASSPIGRGPGELFF. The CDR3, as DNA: TGTGCCAGCAGCCCGATTGGCAGGGGCCCCGGGGAGCTGTTTTTT.